Sequencing of this TCR beta chain was carried out in a study of CD8+ T cells in alopecia areata. TCR sequencing used cDNA made by reverse transcription of extracted RNA. Sequencing was performed with immunoSEQ multiplex PCR; in TCRdb, only in-frame clones are kept and a portion is missing. This table holds some 120,000 clones, approximately 47% found once. Points from the study as a whole: Lesional tissue from the scalp (especially in alopecia totalis/universalis) showed higher clonality than normal scalp. Sequence data from scalp samples additionally include resident alphabeta T cells of normal skin. Patients shared TCRs less clearly than mice did, possibly for HLA-related reasons.

With regard to this clone: Its cognate antigen is unknown.

The investigators collected lesional scalp punch biopsies and peripheral blood from alopecia areata patients. The sequencing sample was made of NKG2D-low CD8+ T cells sorted from blood. The receptor comes from a human donor with alopecia areata.

The CDR3 DNA is TGCGCCAGCAGCCAAAGTCAACGCTCCTACGAGCAGTACTTC. Protein sequence: CASSQSQRSYEQYF. The chain joins TRBV4-1 to TRBJ2-7; D uncertain. The length of the CDR3 is 14 residues. Germline CDR1 is MGHRA and CDR2 is YSYEKL. Trimming took 2 bases from V and 0 from J, leaving 8 bases between them.